This T cell receptor beta chain was sequenced for a study of shared clonotypes between healthy human individuals. Study summary: Researchers assigned three CD4 naive, three CD4 memory, two CD8 naive and one CD8 memory plate to each donor. General observations from the study: It was the non-shared clonotypes that had lower generation probabilities than clonotypes shared by all four donors.

V shed 1 base, J shed 6 bases, and the junction held 15 bases outside the gene matches. The germline V gene encodes CDR1 SGHVS and CDR2 FNYEAQ. The CDR3 length is 18 residues. Sequencing was performed with immunoSEQ multiplex PCR; in TCRdb, only in-frame clones are kept and a portion is missing. The sample holds about 2.3 million clones, about 90% seen once. A single count supports this clone. Its target is not known. The sequencing input was naive CD4+ T cells from PBMCs. Subset here: CD45RA+ positively selected. This receptor was identified in a man aged 18 to 30 in good health. Some clones in this sample may be carry-over from other donors' samples. V is TRBV7-6 and J is TRBJ2-3, with 8 positions matching TRBD2. The CDR3 sequence is CASSLGGGKREKADTQYF. The CDR3, as DNA: TGTGCCAGCAGCTTAGGGGGTGGAAAGCGGGAGAAAGCGGATACGCAGTATTTT. Combining the CDR3 with reference TRBV7-6 and TRBJ2-3 gives the whole variable domain GAGVSQSPRYKVTKRGQDVALRCDPISGHVSLYWYRQALGQGPEFLTYFNYEAQQDKSGLPNDRFSAERPEGSISTLTIQRTEQRDSAMYRCASSLGGGKREKADTQYFGPGTRLTVL.